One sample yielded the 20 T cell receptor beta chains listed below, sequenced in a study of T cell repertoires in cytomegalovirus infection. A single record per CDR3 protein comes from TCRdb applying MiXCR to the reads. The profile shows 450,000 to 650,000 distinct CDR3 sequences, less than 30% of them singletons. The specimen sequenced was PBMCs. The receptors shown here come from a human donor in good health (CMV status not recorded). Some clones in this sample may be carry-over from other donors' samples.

The CDR3 bases are TGTGCCATCGCCCCGGCTAGCGGGAGGACAGATACGCAGTATTTT. Translated, it gives CAIAPASGRTDTQYF. V usage is TRBV10-3 and J usage is TRBJ2-3, with 11 nucleotides matching TRBD2. Losses at the gene ends were 8 bases for V and 3 bases for J; bases not matched to a gene: 7. This CDR3 comprises 15 residues. Germline CDR1 and CDR2: ENHRY and SYGVKD.

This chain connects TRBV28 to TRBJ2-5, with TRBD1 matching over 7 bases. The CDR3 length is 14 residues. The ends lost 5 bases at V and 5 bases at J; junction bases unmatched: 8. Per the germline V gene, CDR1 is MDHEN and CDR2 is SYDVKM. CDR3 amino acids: CASSQGQQRETQYF. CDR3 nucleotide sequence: TGTGCCAGCAGTCAGGGACAGCAAAGGGAGACCCAGTACTTC.

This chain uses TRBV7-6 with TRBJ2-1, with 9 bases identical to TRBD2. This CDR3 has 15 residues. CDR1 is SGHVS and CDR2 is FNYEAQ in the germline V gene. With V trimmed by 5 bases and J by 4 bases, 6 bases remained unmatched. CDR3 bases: TGTGCCAGCAGCAGGGAGGCGGGAGGGTACAATGAGCAGTTCTTC. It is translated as CASSREAGGYNEQFF.

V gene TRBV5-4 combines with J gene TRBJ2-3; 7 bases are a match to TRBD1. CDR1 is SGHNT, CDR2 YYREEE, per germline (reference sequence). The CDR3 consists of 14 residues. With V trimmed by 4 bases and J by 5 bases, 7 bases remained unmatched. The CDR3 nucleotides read TGTGCCAGCAGCCTCGGACAGGCTGGAGATACGCAGTATTTT. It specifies CASSLGQAGDTQYF.

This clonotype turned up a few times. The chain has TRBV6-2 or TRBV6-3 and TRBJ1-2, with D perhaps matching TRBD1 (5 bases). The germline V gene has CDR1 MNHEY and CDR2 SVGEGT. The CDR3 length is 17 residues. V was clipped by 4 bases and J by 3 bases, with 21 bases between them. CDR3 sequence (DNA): TGTGCCAGCAGTTCCTCGGGACGGCCGACAATGGACTATGGCTACACCTTC. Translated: CASSSSGRPTMDYGYTF.

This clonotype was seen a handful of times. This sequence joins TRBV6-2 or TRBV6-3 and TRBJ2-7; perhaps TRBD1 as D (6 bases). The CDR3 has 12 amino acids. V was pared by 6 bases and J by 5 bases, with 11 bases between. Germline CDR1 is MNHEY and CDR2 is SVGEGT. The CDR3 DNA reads TGTGCCAGCAGCCGGGACACTCACGAGCAGTACTTC. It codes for CASSRDTHEQYF.

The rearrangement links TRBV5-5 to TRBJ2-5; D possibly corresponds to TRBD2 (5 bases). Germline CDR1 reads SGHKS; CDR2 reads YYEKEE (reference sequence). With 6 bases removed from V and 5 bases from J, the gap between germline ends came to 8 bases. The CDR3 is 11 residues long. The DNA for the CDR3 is TGTGCCAGCACCCCGGGGGAGACCCAGTACTTC. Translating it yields CASTPGETQYF.

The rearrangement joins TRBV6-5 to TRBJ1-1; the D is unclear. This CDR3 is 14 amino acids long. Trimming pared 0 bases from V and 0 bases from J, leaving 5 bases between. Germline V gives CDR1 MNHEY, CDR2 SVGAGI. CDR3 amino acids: CASSYSFMNTEAFF. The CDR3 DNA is TGTGCCAGCAGTTACTCGTTCATGAACACTGAAGCTTTCTTT.

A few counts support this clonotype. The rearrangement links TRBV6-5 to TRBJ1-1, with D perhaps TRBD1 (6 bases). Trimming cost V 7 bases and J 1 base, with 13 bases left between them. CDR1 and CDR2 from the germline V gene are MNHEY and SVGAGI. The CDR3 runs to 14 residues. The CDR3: CASTRGGANTEAFF. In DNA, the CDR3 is TGTGCCAGCACTCGAGGGGGGGCGAACACTGAAGCTTTCTTT.

CDR3 sequence reads: CASSPPRTSEPEQYF. The CDR3 DNA sequence: TGTGCCAGCTCACCACCGCGCACTAGTGAGCCCGAGCAGTACTTC. The chain employs TRBV18 and TRBJ2-7; D perhaps matches TRBD2 (5 bases). This CDR3 comprises 15 residues. Per the germline V gene, CDR1 is KGHSH and CDR2 is LQKENI. Trimming cost V 0 bases and J 6 bases, with 15 bases left between them.

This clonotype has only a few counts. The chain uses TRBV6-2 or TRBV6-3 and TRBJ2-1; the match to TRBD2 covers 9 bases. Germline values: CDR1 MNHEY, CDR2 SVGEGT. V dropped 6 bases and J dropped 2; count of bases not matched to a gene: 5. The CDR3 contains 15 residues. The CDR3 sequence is CASRSSGRTYNEQFF. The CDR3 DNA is TGTGCCAGCAGATCGAGCGGGAGGACCTACAATGAGCAGTTCTTC.

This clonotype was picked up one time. In DNA form, the CDR3 reads TGCGCCAGCAGCCCCCTAGCGGGAGCTAGCACAGATACGCAGTATTTT. It yields the protein CASSPLAGASTDTQYF. The chain employs TRBV4-1 and TRBJ2-3, with 10 nucleotides matching TRBD2. Germline CDR1 MGHRA, CDR2 YSYEKL. Unmatched junction bases numbered 4, after V lost 4 bases and J lost 0 bases. The CDR3 has 16 residues.

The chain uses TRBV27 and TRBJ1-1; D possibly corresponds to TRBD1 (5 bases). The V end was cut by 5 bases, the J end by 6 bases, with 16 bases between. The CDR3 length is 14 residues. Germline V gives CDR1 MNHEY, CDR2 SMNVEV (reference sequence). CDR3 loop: CASSPTQGSAEAFF. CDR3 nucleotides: TGTGCCAGCAGTCCCACGCAGGGTAGCGCTGAAGCTTTCTTT.

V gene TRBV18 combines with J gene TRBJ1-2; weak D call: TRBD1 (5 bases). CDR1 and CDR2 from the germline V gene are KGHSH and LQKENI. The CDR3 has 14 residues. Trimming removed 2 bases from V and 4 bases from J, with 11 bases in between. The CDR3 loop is CASSPGAGSYGYTF. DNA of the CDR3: TGTGCCAGCTCACCAGGGGCGGGAAGCTATGGCTACACCTTC.

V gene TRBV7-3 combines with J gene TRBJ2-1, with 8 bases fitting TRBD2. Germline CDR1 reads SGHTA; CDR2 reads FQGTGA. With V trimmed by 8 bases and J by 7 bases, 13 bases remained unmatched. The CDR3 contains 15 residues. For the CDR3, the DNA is TGTGCCAGCGGCCAACCGGGACTAGGGACAAATGAGCAGTTCTTC. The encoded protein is CASGQPGLGTNEQFF.

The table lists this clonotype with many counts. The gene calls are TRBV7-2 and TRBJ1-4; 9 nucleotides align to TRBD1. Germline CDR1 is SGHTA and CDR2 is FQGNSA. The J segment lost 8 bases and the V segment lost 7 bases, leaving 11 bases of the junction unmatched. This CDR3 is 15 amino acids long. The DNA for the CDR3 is TGTGCCAGCAAAAATACAGGGGGCGCATACGAAAAACTGTTTTTT. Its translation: CASKNTGGAYEKLFF.

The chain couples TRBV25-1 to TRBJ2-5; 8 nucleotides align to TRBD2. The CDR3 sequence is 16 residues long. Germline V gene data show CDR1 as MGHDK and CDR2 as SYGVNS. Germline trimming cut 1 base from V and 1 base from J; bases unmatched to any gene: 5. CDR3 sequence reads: CASSEWGGRSQETQYF. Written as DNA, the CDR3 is TGTGCCAGCAGTGAATGGGGCGGGAGGAGCCAAGAGACCCAGTACTTC.

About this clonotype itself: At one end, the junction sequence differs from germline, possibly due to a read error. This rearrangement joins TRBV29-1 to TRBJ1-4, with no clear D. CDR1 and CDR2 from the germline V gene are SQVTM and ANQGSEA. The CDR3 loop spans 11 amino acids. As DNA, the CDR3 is TGCAGCGTAAGAACTAATGAGAAACTGTTTTTT. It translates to CSVRTNEKLFF.

The CDR3 sequence: CASGLVLRGLIRKEQETQYF. In DNA, the CDR3 is TGTGCTAGTGGTTTGGTACTGAGGGGGCTTATACGGAAAGAACAAGAGACCCAGTACTTC. This chain connects TRBV12-5 to TRBJ2-5; TRBD1 agrees at 7 bases. Germline V gives CDR1 LGHNT, CDR2 FRNRAP. This CDR3 is built from 20 residues. The trim removed 0 bases at V and 2 bases at J, leaving 18 bases unmatched.

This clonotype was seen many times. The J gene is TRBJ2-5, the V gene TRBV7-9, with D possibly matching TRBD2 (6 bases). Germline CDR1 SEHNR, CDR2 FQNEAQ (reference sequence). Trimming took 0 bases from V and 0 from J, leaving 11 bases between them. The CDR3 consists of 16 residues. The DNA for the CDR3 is TGTGCCAGCAGCTTAGCTGCTAGCGCGAACCAAGAGACCCAGTACTTC. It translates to CASSLAASANQETQYF.